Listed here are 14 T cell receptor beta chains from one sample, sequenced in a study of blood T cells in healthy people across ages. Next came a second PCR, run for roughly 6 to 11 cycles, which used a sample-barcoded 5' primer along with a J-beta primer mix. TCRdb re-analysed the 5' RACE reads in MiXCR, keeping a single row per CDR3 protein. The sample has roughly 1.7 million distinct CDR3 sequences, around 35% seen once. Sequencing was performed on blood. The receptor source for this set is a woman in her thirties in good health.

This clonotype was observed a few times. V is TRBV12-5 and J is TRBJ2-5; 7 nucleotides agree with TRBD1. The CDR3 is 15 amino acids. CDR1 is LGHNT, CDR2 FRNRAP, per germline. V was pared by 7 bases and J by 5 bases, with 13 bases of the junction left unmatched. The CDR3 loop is CASAKTGQGVETQYF. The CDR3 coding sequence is TGTGCTAGTGCCAAGACCGGGCAGGGGGTTGAGACCCAGTACTTC.

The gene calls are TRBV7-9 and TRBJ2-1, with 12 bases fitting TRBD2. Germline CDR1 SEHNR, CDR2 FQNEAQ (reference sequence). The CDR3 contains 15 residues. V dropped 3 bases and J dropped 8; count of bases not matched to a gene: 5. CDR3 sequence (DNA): TGTGCCAGCAGCTTCCTAGCGGGAGGGCTAGATGAGCAGTTCTTC. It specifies CASSFLAGGLDEQFF.

The CDR3 loop reads CASSPGHLRETQYF. CDR3 DNA: TGCGCCAGCAGCCCGGGACACCTCCGAGAGACCCAGTACTTC. The V gene is TRBV5-1, the J gene TRBJ2-5, with D maybe TRBD1 (6 bases). Germline-derived CDR1 and CDR2 are SGHRS and YFSETQ. The CDR3 has 14 amino acids. Trimming removed 4 bases from V and 4 bases from J, with 14 bases in between.

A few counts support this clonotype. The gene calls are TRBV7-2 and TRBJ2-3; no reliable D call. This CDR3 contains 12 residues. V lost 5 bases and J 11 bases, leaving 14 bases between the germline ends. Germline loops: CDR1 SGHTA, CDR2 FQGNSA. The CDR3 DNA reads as TGTGCCAGCAGCCTGACTCAATTCCGGCAGTATTTT. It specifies CASSLTQFRQYF.

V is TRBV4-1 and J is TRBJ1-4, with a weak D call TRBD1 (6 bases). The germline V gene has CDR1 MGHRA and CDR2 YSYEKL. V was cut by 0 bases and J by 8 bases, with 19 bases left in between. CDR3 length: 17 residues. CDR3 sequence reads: CASSQDFRRGSWEKLFF. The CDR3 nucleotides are TGCGCCAGCAGCCAAGATTTCCGAAGGGGGTCTTGGGAAAAACTGTTTTTT.

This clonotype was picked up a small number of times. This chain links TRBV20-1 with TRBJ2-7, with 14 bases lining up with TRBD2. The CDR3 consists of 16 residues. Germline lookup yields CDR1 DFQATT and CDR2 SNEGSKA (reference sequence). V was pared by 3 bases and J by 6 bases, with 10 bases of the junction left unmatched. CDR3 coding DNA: TGCAGTGCTAGGGACCCGGGACTAGCGGGAGAGGCCGAGCAGTACTTC. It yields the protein CSARDPGLAGEAEQYF.

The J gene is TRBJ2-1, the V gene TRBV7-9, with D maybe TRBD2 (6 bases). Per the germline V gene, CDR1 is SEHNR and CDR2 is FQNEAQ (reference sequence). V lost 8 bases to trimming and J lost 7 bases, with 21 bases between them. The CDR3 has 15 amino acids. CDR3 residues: CASRLGAGPLNEQFF. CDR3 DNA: TGTGCCAGCCGCCTAGGGGCGGGGCCACTGAATGAGCAGTTCTTC.

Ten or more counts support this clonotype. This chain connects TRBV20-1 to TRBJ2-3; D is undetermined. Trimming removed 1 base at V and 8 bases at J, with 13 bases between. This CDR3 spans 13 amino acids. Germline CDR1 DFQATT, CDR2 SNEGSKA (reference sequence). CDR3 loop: CSARGVMTGTQYF. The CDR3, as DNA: TGCAGTGCTAGAGGGGTGATGACCGGTACGCAGTATTTT.

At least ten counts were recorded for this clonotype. The CDR3 DNA sequence: TGTGCCATCAGCATCGAGACTAGCACAGATACGCAGTATTTT. This sequence encodes CAISIETSTDTQYF. The chain uses TRBV10-3 and TRBJ2-3, with unresolved D. CDR1 and CDR2 (germline): ENHRY, SYGVKD. V shed 6 bases and J shed 0 bases, with 10 bases lying between them. CDR3 size: 14 residues.

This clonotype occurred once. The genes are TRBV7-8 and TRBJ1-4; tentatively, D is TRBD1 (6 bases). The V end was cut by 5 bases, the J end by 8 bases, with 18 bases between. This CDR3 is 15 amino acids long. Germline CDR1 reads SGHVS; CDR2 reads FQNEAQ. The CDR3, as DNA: TGTGCCAGCAGCGACCGGGGGCGGGGGATGGAAAAACTGTTTTTT. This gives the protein CASSDRGRGMEKLFF.

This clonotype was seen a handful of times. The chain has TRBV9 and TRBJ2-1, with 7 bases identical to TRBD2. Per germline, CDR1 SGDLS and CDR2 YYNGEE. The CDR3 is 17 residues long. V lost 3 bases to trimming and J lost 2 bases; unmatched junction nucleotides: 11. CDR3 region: CASSGTRGRAPYNEQFF. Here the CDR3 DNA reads TGTGCCAGCAGCGGGACCCGTGGGAGGGCCCCCTACAATGAGCAGTTCTTC.

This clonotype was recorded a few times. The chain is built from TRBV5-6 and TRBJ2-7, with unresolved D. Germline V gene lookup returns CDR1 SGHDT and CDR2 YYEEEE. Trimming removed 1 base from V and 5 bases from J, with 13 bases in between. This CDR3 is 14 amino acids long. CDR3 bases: TGTGCCAGCAGCTTGTGGGCTGTTAGCCACGAGCAGTACTTC. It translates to CASSLWAVSHEQYF. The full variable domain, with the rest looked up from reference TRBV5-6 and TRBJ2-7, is DAGVTQSPTHLIKTRGQQVTLRCSPKSGHDTVSWYQQALGQGPQFIFQYYEEEERQRGNFPDRFSGHQFPNYSSELNVNALLLGDSALYLCASSLWAVSHEQYFGPGTRLTVT.

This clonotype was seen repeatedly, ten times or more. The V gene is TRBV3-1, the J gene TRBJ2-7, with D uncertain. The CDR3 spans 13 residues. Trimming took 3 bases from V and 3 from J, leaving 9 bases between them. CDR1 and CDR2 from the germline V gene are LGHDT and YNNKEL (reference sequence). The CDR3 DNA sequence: TGTGCCAGCAGCCACCGTCAGTACTACGAGCAGTACTTC. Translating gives CASSHRQYYEQYF.

CDR3 nucleotides: TGTGCCAGCAGACCTGACAGGGTCAATGGGGAGCAGTTCTTC. This codes for CASRPDRVNGEQFF. J is TRBJ2-1 and V is TRBV7-9; 7 bases agree with TRBD1. Trimming at V came to 6 bases and at J to 10 bases, leaving 12 bases not matched to a gene. Germline V gene lookup returns CDR1 SEHNR and CDR2 FQNEAQ (reference sequence). The CDR3 length is 14 residues.